This TCR beta chain was sequenced for a study of blood T cells in healthy people across ages. For the second PCR, which ran for about 7 to 11 cycles, a sample-barcoded 5' primer and a J-beta primer mix were used. MiXCR, applied by TCRdb to the 5' RACE reads, yields one record per CDR3 protein. The sample consists of 1.5 million to 2 million distinct CDR3 sequences, about 50% of them appearing once. In germline, CDR1 is PRHDT, CDR2 FYEKMQ (reference sequence). The CDR3 totals 16 residues. Trimming cost V 7 bases and J 5 bases; bases outside gene matches: 9. Donors gave around 10 milliliters of peripheral blood apiece. Points on this clonotype: Its antigen is as yet unknown.

Study findings and constraints: The recorded TCR beta diversity per million T cells decreased in a roughly linear manner with age. PBMCs were not sorted, which prevented a conclusive comparison of naive versus antigen-experienced cells. When one million T cells were used, diversity estimates were thought to be underestimates.

The chain has TRBV13 and TRBJ1-6, with 9 bases identical to TRBD1. Sequenced material: blood. The TCR sequence derives from a woman aged 40 to 49 in good health. The CDR3 protein is CASTDGTGPNNSPLHF. The CDR3 DNA reads as TGTGCCAGCACCGATGGGACAGGGCCCAATAATTCACCCCTCCACTTT.